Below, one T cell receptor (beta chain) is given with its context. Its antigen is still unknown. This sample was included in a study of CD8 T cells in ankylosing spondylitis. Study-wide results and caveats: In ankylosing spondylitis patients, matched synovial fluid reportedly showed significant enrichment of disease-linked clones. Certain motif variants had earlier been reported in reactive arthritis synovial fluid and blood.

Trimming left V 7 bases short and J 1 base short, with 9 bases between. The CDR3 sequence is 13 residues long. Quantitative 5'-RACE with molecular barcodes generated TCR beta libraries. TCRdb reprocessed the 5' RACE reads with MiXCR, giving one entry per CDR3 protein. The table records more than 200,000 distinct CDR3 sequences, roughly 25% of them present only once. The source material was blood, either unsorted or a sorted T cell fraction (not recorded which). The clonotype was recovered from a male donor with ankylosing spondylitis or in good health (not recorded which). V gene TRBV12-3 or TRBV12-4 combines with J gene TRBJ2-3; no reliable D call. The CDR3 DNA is TGTGCCAGCAAGTTCATGGGCACAGATACGCAGTATTTT. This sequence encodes CASKFMGTDTQYF.